One and the same sample provided the 18 T cell receptor beta chains below, sequenced in a study of blood T cell repertoires in COVID-19. Repertoires were generated with immunoSEQ multiplex PCR, while TCRdb's copy carries only in-frame clones and drops some. This table has around 68,000 clones, around 86% appearing once. The material sequenced was peripheral blood. These receptors originate from a man in his forties or fifties with active COVID-19.

The V call is TRBV28, the J call TRBJ1-5, with 9 nucleotides matching TRBD1. Germline assignment: CDR1 MDHEN and CDR2 SYDVKM. V shed 2 bases and J 7 bases; nucleotides not matched to a gene: 6. This CDR3 is 15 amino acids long. CDR3 loop: CASSLGDREVQPQHF. The CDR3 nucleotides are TGTGCCAGCAGTTTAGGGGACAGGGAGGTACAGCCCCAGCATTTT.

V and J are TRBV18 and TRBJ1-3; 10 nucleotides match TRBD1. The CDR3 loop spans 17 amino acids. The V gene end was trimmed by 6 bases and the J gene end by 2 bases; junction bases not matched to a gene: 10. Germline V gene sequence: CDR1 KGHSH, CDR2 LQKENI. CDR3 protein: CASSRDRGVEAGNTIYF. The CDR3 coding sequence is TGTGCCAGCTCGCGGGACAGGGGAGTCGAGGCTGGAAACACCATATATTTT.

This clone was seen a single time. The V call is TRBV5-1, the J call TRBJ2-3; D is perhaps TRBD2 (5 bases). CDR1 SGHRS and CDR2 YFSETQ come from the germline V gene. The ends were cut back, 7 bases at V and 3 bases at J, with 21 bases in the middle. The CDR3 extends over 16 amino acids. CDR3: CASGSRRRRRTDTQYF. CDR3 coding DNA: TGCGCCAGCGGATCCCGGAGGAGGAGGCGTACAGATACGCAGTATTTT.

V and J are TRBV19 and TRBJ1-6; 8 bases line up with TRBD1. The CDR3 is made up of 14 amino acids. V gave up 9 bases and J gave up 12 bases; unmatched junction bases: 13. From germline, CDR1 is LNHDA and CDR2 SQIVND (reference sequence). The CDR3 nucleotides are TGTGCCAGCGACCAGGGGGCTCTGGGGGTACCCCTCCACTTT. It is translated as CASDQGALGVPLHF.

This clone occurred a few times. This chain uses TRBV2 with TRBJ1-2, with D uncertain. The CDR3 sequence is 10 residues long. Looked up from germline, CDR1 is SNHLY and CDR2 is FYNNEI. V lost 9 bases and J 3 bases, leaving 5 bases between the germline ends. DNA of the CDR3: TGTGCCAGTGGCCACTATGGCTACACCTTC. It specifies CASGHYGYTF.

This sequence joins TRBV5-6 and TRBJ1-5; D is possibly TRBD1 (5 bases). CDR1 is SGHDT and CDR2 is YYEEEE in the germline V gene. The V and J ends lost 2 bases and 0 bases respectively, with 12 bases between them. CDR3 length: 16 amino acids. The CDR3 sequence: CASSLGHLYSNQPQHF. CDR3 DNA sequence: TGTGCCAGCAGCTTAGGACACCTCTATAGCAATCAGCCCCAGCATTTT.

This chain uses TRBV6-1 with TRBJ2-1; TRBD2 agrees at 12 bases. V dropped 4 bases and J dropped 8; count of bases not matched to a gene: 9. Germline assignment: CDR1 MNHNS and CDR2 SASEGT. The CDR3 is made up of 16 amino acids. DNA of the CDR3: TGTGCCAGCAGTGGAGCTCCTAGCGGGAGGGCCGATGAGCAGTTCTTC. It specifies CASSGAPSGRADEQFF.

CDR3 residues: CASSLGGGRSQETQYF. The DNA for the CDR3 is TGTGCCAGCAGTTTAGGTGGCGGGAGGTCCCAGGAGACCCAGTACTTC. This rearrangement joins TRBV28 to TRBJ2-5; 8 bases are shared with TRBD2. From germline, CDR1 is MDHEN and CDR2 SYDVKM. J gave up 5 bases and V 2 bases, and 10 bases lay outside the gene matches. The CDR3 is made up of 16 amino acids. The full variable domain, with the rest looked up from reference TRBV28 and TRBJ2-5, is DVKVTQSSRYLVKRTGEKVFLECVQDMDHENMFWYRQDPGLGLRLIYFSYDVKMKEKGDIPEGYSVSREKKERFSLILESASTNQTSMYLCASSLGGGRSQETQYFGPGTRLLVL.

V gene TRBV10-2 combines with J gene TRBJ2-1; 9 positions agree with TRBD1. Trimming cost V 6 bases and J 2 bases; bases outside gene matches: 5. The germline CDR1 and CDR2 sequences are WSHSY and SAAADI. CDR3 size: 15 residues. CDR3 nucleotides: TGCGCCAGCAGGGCTAGGGACAGGGCCTACAATGAGCAGTTCTTC. Amino acids: CASRARDRAYNEQFF.

The chain is built from TRBV28 and TRBJ2-7; 10 nucleotides align to TRBD1. The CDR3 runs to 14 residues. The V segment lost 2 bases and the J segment 6 bases; nucleotides outside the gene matches: 4. CDR1 and CDR2 from the germline V gene are MDHEN and SYDVKM. The CDR3 DNA sequence: TGTGCCAGCAGTTTAGGGACAGGGGACGGCGAGCAGTACTTC. Residues: CASSLGTGDGEQYF.

This clone appeared once. In nucleotides, the CDR3 is TGTGCCAGCAGCTCTTCGGGGACCCAGTACTTC. It yields the protein CASSSSGTQYF. The rearrangement joins TRBV7-8 to TRBJ2-5; D call uncertain. The CDR3 contains 11 residues. CDR1 SGHVS and CDR2 FQNEAQ come from the germline V gene. V lost 4 bases, J lost 7 bases, and 7 bases lay in between.

The chain is built from TRBV15 and TRBJ1-3; D is undetermined. Trimming cost V 0 bases and J 2 bases, with 11 bases left between them. This CDR3 has 16 amino acids. Germline assignment: CDR1 LNHNV and CDR2 YYDKDF (reference sequence). CDR3: CATSRDQIFTGNTIYF. Here the CDR3 DNA reads TGTGCCACCAGCAGAGACCAGATTTTTACTGGAAACACCATATATTTT.

The CDR3 here is CASSPGQGRTGELFF. In DNA, the CDR3 is TGTGCCAGCAGCCCGGGACAGGGGAGAACCGGGGAGCTGTTTTTT. The chain carries TRBV5-4 and TRBJ2-2; 10 nucleotides match TRBD1. The germline gives CDR1 SGHNT, CDR2 YYREEE (reference sequence). The ends lost 4 bases at V and 5 bases at J; junction bases unmatched: 5. The CDR3 extends over 15 amino acids.

The chain carries TRBV5-1 and TRBJ2-3, with 7 bases that match TRBD1. There are 15 residues in the CDR3. Germline CDR1 SGHRS, CDR2 YFSETQ. J gave up 2 bases and V 6 bases, and 9 bases lay outside the gene matches. CDR3 nucleotides: TGCGCCAGCAAGCTTGAGGGGGCAAACACAGATACGCAGTATTTT. The encoded protein is CASKLEGANTDTQYF. The whole variable domain, remainder taken from reference TRBV5-1 and TRBJ2-3, is KAGVTQTPRYLIKTRGQQVTLSCSPISGHRSVSWYQQTPGQGLQFLFEYFSETQRNKGNFPGRFSGRQFSNSRSEMNVSTLELGDSALYLCASKLEGANTDTQYFGPGTRLTVL.

The chain uses TRBV5-1 and TRBJ2-5; 15 positions agree with TRBD2. Germline V gene sequence: CDR1 SGHRS, CDR2 YFSETQ. Trimming at V came to 0 bases and at J to 2 bases, leaving 2 bases not matched to a gene. The length of the CDR3 is 17 residues. Here the CDR3 reads CASSLAGLAGGQETQYF. CDR3 nucleotides: TGCGCCAGCAGCTTGGCCGGACTAGCGGGGGGGCAAGAGACCCAGTACTTC.

The gene calls are TRBV27 and TRBJ2-3, with 10 positions matching TRBD2. The CDR3 loop spans 14 amino acids. CDR1 and CDR2 from the germline V gene are MNHEY and SMNVEV (reference sequence). Trimming took 6 bases from V and 6 from J; bases not matched to a gene: 6. The CDR3 nucleotides are TGTGCCAGCAGCACGAGCGGGAGGGACGATACGCAGTATTTT. This translates into CASSTSGRDDTQYF.

This clone was seen a single time. The chain combines TRBV2 with TRBJ1-1, with 8 bases aligning to TRBD1. Per germline, CDR1 SNHLY and CDR2 FYNNEI. The CDR3 length is 14 residues. The V and J ends lost 2 bases and 11 bases, in that order; junction bases with no gene match: 10. CDR3 in DNA: TGTGCCAGCAGTGAAAGGACAGGGATAAGGTGGGCTTTCTTT. Translated, it gives CASSERTGIRWAFF.

The rearrangement joins TRBV14 to TRBJ1-4; 8 positions match TRBD1. The V gene's germline CDR1 is SGHDN and CDR2 FVKESK. The CDR3 has 18 amino acids. The V segment lost 3 bases and the J segment 5 bases; nucleotides outside the gene matches: 14. CDR3 in DNA: TGTGCCAGCAGCCACATAGGGGCAGGGGGCGCCGGCAATGAAAAACTGTTTTTT. As protein: CASSHIGAGGAGNEKLFF.